This T cell receptor (beta chain) came from a study of cytomegalovirus exposure and HLA in healthy donors. Overall study findings and caveats: In vitro checks showed that a few CMV-associated chains really do target CMV antigens. Some public TCRs appeared in many individuals, while most sequences were rare.

Use of 60 Vbeta and 13 Jbeta primers characterized the PCR. This table comes from immunoSEQ multiplex PCR, and its TCRdb copy is limited to in-frame clones, with some not included. The table includes roughly 190,000 clones, roughly 76% detected once. A remark on this clone: The antigen remains unidentified.

V lost 4 bases, J lost 7 bases, and 9 bases stayed unmatched. There are 15 residues in the CDR3. From germline, CDR1 is SGHRS and CDR2 YFSETQ. Sequenced input: PBMCs. The origin of this receptor is a woman in her thirties in good health and CMV-seropositive. The chain joins TRBV5-1 to TRBJ2-7; 12 bases fit TRBD2. Here the CDR3 DNA reads TGCGCCAGCAGCGCTACTACTACTAGCGGGAGGGAGCAGTACTTC. Amino acids: CASSATTTSGREQYF.